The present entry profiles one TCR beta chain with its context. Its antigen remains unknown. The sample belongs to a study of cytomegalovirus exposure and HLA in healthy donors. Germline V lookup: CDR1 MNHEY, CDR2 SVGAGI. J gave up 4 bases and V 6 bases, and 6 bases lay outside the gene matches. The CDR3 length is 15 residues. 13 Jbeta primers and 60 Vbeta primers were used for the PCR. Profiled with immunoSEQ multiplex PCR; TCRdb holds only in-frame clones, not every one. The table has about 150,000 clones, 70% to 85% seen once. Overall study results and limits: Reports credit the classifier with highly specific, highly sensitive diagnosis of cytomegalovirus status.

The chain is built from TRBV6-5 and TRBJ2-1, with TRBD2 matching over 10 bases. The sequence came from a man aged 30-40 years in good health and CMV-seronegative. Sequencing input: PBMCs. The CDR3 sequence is CASSFTSGDYNEQFF. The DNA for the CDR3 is TGTGCCAGCAGCTTTACTAGCGGGGATTACAATGAGCAGTTCTTC.